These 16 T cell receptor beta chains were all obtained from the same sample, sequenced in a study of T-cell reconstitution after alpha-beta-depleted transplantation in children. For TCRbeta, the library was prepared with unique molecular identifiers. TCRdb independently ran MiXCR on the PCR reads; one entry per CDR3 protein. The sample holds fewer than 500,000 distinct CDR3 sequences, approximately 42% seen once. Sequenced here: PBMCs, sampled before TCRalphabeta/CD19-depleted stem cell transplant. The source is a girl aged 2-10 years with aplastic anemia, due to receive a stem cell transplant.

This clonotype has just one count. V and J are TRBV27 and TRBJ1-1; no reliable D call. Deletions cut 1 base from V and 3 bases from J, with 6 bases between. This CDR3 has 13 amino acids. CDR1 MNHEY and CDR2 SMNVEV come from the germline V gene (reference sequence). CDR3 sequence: CASSLLRDTEAFF. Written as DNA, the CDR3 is TGTGCCAGCAGTTTATTACGGGACACTGAAGCTTTCTTT.

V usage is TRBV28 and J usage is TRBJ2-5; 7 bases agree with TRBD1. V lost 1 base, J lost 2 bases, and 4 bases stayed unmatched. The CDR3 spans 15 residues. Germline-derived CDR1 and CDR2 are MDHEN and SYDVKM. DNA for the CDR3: TGTGCCAGCAGTTTATTCGGGACAGAACAAGAGACCCAGTACTTC. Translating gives CASSLFGTEQETQYF.

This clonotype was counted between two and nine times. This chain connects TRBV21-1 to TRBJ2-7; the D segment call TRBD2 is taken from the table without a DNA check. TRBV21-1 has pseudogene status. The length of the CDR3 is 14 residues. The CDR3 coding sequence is TGTGCCAGCAGCAACATCCAGCGGAGCTACGAGCAGTACTTC. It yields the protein CASSNIQRSYEQYF.

CDR3 sequence reads: CASKSSGRETQYF. In DNA, the CDR3 is TGTGCCAGCAAAAGTAGCGGGCGAGAGACCCAGTACTTC. The chain recombines TRBV27 with TRBJ2-5; 7 nucleotides line up with TRBD2. The trim removed 7 bases at V and 4 bases at J, leaving 6 bases unmatched. The CDR3 totals 13 residues. Germline V CDR1 and CDR2: MNHEY, SMNVEV (reference sequence).

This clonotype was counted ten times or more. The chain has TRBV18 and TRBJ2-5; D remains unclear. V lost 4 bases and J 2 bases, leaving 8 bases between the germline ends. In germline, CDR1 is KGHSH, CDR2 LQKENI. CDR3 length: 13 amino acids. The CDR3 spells CASSLKRQETQYF. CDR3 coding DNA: TGTGCCAGCTCACTAAAGCGACAAGAGACCCAGTACTTC.

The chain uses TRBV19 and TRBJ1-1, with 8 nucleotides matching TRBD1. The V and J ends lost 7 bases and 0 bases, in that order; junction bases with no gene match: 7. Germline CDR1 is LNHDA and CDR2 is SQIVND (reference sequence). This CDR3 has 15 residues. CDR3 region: CASTTGAALNTEAFF. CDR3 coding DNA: TGTGCCAGTACGACAGGGGCCGCCTTGAACACTGAAGCTTTCTTT.

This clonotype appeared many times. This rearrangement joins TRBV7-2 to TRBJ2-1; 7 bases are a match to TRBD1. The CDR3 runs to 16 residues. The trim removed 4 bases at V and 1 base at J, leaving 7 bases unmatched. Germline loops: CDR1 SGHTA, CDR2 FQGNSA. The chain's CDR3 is CASSSRQGRSYNEQFF. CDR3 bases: TGTGCCAGCAGCTCGCGACAGGGACGATCCTACAATGAGCAGTTCTTC.

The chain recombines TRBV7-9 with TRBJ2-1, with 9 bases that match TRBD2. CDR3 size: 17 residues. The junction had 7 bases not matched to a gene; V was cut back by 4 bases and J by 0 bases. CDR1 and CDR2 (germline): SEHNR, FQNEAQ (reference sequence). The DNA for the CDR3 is TGTGCCAGCAGCTGGGGGGCGGGAGGGCCCTCCTACAATGAGCAGTTCTTC. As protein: CASSWGAGGPSYNEQFF.

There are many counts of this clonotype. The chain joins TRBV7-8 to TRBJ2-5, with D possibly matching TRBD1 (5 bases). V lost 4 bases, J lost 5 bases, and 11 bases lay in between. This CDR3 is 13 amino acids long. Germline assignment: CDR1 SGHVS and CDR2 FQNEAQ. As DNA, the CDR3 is TGTGCCAGCAGCTGGGGCCCCGAGGAGACCCAGTACTTC. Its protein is CASSWGPEETQYF. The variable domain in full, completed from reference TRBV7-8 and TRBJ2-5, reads GAGVSQSPRYKVAKRGQDVALRCDPISGHVSLFWYQQALGQGPEFLTYFQNEAQLDKSGLPSDRFFAERPEGSVSTLKIQRTQQEDSAVYLCASSWGPEETQYFGPGTRLLVL.

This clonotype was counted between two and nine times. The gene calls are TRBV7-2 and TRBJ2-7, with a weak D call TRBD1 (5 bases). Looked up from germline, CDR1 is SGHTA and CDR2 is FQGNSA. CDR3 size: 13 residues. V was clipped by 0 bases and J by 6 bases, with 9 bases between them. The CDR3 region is CASSLAGPREQYF. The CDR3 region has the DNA TGTGCCAGCAGCTTAGCGGGGCCTCGCGAGCAGTACTTC.

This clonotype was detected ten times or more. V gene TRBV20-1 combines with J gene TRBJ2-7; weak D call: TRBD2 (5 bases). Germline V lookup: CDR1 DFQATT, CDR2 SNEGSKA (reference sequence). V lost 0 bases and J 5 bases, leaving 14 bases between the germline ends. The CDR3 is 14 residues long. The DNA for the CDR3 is TGCAGTGCTAGAGATTCGGCAGCGGACCACGAGCAGTACTTC. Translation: CSARDSAADHEQYF.

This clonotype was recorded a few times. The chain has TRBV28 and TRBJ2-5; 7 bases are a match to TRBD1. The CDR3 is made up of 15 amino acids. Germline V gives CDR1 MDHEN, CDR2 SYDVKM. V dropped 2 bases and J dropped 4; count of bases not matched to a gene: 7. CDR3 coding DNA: TGTGCCAGCAGTTTAGGCGTCGACAGGGCAGAGACCCAGTACTTC. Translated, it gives CASSLGVDRAETQYF.

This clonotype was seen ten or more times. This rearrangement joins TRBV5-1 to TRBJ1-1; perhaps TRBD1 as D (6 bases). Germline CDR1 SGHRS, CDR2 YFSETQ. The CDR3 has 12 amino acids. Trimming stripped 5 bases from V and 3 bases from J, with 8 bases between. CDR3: CASRGGDTEAFF. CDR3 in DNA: TGCGCCAGCAGGGGGGGCGACACTGAAGCTTTCTTT.

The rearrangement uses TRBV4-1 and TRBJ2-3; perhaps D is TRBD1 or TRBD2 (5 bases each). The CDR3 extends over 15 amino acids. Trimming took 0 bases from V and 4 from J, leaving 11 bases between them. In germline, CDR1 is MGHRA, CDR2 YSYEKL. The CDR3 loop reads CASSQDALGADTQYF. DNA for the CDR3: TGCGCCAGCAGCCAAGATGCGTTGGGGGCAGATACGCAGTATTTT.

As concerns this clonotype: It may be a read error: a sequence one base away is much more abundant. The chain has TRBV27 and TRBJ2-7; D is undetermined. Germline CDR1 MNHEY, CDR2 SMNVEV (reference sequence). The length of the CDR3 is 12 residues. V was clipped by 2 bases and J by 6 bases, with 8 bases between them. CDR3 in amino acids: CASSLGVGEQYF. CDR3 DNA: TGTGCCAGCAGTTTAGGGGTTGGCGAGCAGTACTTC.

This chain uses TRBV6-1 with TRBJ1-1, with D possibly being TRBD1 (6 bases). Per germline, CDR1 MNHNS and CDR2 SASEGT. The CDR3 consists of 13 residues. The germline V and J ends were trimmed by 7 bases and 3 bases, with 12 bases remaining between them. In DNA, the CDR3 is TGTGCCAGCATGAAGGGGGGCGACACTGAAGCTTTCTTT. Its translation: CASMKGGDTEAFF.